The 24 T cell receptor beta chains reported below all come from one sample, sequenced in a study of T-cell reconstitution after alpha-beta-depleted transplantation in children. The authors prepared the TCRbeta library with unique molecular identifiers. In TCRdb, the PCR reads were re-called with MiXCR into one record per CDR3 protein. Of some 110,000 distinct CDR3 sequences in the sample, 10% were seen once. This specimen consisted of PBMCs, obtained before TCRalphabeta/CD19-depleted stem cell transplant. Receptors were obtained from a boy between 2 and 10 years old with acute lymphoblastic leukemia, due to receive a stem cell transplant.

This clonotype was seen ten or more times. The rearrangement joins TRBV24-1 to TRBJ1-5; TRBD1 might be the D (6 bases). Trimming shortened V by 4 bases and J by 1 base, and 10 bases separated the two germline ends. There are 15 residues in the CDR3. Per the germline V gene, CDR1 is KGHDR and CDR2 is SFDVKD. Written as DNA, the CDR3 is TGTGCCACCAGTGACTCAGGGGTGAGCAATCAGCCCCAGCATTTT. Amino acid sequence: CATSDSGVSNQPQHF.

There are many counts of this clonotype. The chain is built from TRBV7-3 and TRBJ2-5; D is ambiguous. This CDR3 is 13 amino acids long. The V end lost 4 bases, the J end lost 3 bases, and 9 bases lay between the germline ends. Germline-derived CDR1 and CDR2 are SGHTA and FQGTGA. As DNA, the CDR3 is TGTGCCAGCAGCTACAAGGCGGAAGAGACCCAGTACTTC. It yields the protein CASSYKAEETQYF.

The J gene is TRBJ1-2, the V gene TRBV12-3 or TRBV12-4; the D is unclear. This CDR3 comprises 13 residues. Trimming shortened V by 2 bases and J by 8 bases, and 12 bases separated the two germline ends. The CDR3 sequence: CASSLTGNPGYTF. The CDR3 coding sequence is TGTGCCAGCAGTTTAACCGGTAATCCCGGCTACACCTTC.

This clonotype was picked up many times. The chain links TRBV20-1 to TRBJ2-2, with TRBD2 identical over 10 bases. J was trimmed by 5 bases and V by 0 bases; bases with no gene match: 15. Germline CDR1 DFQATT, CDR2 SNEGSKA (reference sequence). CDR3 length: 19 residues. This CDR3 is CSARDLLAGDVWRTGELFF. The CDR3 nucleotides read TGCAGTGCTAGAGATTTGCTAGCGGGAGATGTTTGGAGAACCGGGGAGCTGTTTTTT.

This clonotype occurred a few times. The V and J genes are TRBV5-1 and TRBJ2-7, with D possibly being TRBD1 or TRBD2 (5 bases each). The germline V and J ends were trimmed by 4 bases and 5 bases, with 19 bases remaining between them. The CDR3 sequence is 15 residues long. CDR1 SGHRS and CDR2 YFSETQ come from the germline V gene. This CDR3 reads CASSVHSGTLNEQYF. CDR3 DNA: TGCGCCAGCAGCGTACACTCCGGGACCTTGAACGAGCAGTACTTC.

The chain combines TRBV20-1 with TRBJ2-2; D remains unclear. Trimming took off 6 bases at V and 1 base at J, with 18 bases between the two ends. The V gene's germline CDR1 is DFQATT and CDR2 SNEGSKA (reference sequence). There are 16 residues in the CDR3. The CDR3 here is CSATQISTVNTGELFF. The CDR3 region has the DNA TGCAGTGCAACCCAAATAAGCACGGTGAACACCGGGGAGCTGTTTTTT.

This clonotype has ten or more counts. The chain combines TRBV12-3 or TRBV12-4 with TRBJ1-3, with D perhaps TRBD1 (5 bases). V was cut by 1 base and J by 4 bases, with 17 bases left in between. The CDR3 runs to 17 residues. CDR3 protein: CASSLVGTQRIGNTIYF. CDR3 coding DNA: TGTGCCAGCAGTTTAGTCGGGACCCAAAGAATCGGAAACACCATATATTTT.

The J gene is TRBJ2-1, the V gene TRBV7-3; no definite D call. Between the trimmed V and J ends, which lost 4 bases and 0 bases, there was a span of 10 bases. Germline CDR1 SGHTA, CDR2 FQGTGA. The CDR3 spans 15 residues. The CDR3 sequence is CASSSSTSSYNEQFF. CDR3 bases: TGTGCCAGCAGCTCCTCTACCAGCTCCTACAATGAGCAGTTCTTC.

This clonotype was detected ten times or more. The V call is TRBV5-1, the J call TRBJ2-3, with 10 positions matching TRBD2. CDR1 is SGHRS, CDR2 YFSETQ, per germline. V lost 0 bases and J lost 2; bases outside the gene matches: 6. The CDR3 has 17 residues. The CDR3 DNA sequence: TGCGCCAGCAGCTTGGGTCGGACTAGCGGTCTCACAGATACGCAGTATTTT. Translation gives CASSLGRTSGLTDTQYF.

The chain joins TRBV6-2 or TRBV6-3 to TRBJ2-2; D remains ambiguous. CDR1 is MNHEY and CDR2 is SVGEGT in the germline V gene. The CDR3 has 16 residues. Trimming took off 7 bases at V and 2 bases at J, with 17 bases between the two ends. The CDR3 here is CASTQRPGDNTGELFF. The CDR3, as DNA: TGTGCCAGCACCCAAAGGCCGGGCGATAACACCGGGGAGCTGTTTTTT.

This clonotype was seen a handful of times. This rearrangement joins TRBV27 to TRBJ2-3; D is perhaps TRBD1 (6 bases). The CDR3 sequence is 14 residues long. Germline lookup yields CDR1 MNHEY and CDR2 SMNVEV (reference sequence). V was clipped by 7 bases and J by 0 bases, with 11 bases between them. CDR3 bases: TGTGCCAGCATTACGAGGGGGAGCACAGATACGCAGTATTTT. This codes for CASITRGSTDTQYF.

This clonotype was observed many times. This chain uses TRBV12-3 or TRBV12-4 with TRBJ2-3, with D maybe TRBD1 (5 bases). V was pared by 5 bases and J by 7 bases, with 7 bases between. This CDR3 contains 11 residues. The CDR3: CASSRQYTQYF. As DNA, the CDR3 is TGTGCCAGCAGTCGACAGTATACGCAGTATTTT.

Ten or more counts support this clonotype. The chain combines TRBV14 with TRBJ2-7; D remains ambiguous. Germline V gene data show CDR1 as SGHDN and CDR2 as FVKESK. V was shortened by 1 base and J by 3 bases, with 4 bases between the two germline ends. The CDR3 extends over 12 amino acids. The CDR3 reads CASSQGGYEQYF. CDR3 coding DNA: TGTGCCAGCAGCCAAGGGGGCTACGAGCAGTACTTC.

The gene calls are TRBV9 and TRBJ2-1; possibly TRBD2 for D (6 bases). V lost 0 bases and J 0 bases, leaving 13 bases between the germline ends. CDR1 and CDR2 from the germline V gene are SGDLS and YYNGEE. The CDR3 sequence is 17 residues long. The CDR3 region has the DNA TGTGCCAGCAGCGTAGGGCGGGGCACATACTCCTACAATGAGCAGTTCTTC. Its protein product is CASSVGRGTYSYNEQFF.

The DNA of the CDR3 is TGCAGCGTTGTAAGGATGAACACTGAAGCTTTCTTT. It yields the protein CSVVRMNTEAFF. V and J are TRBV29-1 and TRBJ1-1, with D unresolved. CDR1 and CDR2 (germline): SQVTM, ANQGSEA. V was clipped by 4 bases and J by 0 bases, with 6 bases between them. The CDR3 contains 12 residues.

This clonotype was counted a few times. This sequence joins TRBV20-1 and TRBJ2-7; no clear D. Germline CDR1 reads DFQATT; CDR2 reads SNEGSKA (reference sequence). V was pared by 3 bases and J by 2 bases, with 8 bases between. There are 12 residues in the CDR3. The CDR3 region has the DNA TGCAGTGCTAGGGCAGTTGCCTACGAGCAGTACTTC. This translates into CSARAVAYEQYF.

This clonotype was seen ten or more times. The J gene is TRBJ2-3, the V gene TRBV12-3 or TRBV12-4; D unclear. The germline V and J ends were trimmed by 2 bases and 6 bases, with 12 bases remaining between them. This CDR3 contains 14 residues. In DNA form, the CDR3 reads TGTGCCAGCAGTTTAACACCCCTACGGGATACGCAGTATTTT. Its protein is CASSLTPLRDTQYF.

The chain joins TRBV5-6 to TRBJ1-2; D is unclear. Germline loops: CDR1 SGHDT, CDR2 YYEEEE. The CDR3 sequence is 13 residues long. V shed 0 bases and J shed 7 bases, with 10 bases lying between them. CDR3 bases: TGTGCCAGCAGCTTGGCAGCGGGCAGTGGCTACACCTTC. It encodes CASSLAAGSGYTF. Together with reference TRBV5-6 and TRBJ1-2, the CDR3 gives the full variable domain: DAGVTQSPTHLIKTRGQQVTLRCSPKSGHDTVSWYQQALGQGPQFIFQYYEEEERQRGNFPDRFSGHQFPNYSSELNVNALLLGDSALYLCASSLAAGSGYTFGSGTRLTVV.

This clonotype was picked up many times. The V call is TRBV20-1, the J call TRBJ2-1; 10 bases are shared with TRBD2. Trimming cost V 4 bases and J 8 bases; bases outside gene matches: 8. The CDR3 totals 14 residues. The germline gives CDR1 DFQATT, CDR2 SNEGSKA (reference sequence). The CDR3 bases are TGCAGTGCTATGGGACTAGCGATCCTCGATGAGCAGTTCTTC. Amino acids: CSAMGLAILDEQFF.

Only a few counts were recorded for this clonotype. As DNA, the CDR3 is TGTGCCAGCAGCCCCGTTTGGGGGCCCACTGAAGCTTTCTTT. It translates to CASSPVWGPTEAFF. This sequence joins TRBV3-1 and TRBJ1-1; tentative D call: TRBD1 (6 bases). The V gene's germline CDR1 is LGHDT and CDR2 YNNKEL (reference sequence). The CDR3 has 14 amino acids. Trimming removed 4 bases at V and 4 bases at J, with 13 bases between.

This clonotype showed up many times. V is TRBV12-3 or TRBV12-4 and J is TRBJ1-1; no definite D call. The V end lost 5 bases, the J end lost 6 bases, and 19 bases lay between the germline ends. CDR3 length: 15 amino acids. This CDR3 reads CASSQRDSLGAEAFF. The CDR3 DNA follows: TGTGCCAGCAGTCAACGAGATAGTTTAGGTGCTGAAGCTTTCTTT.

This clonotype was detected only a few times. The CDR3 is CASSRSGRGSYEQYF. DNA for the CDR3: TGTGCCAGCAGTCGTAGCGGGAGAGGATCCTACGAGCAGTACTTC. The chain combines TRBV6-1 with TRBJ2-7, with 9 positions matching TRBD2. This CDR3 has 15 amino acids. CDR1 and CDR2 (germline): MNHNS, SASEGT. Germline trimming cut 5 bases from V and 1 base from J; bases unmatched to any gene: 6.

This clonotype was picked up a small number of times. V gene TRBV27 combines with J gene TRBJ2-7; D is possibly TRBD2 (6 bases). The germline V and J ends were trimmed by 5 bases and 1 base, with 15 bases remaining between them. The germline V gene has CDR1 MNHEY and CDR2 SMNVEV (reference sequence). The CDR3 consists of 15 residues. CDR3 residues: CASSGVGGKSYEQYF. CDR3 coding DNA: TGTGCCAGCAGTGGGGTGGGGGGTAAGTCCTACGAGCAGTACTTC.

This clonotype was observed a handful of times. The CDR3 DNA is TGTGCCAGCAGCCCAGGGATAAGTGGAAACACCATATATTTT. Its protein is CASSPGISGNTIYF. V is TRBV5-5 and J is TRBJ1-3; D perhaps matches TRBD1 (5 bases). V was pared by 4 bases and J by 3 bases, with 11 bases between. Germline V gene data show CDR1 as SGHKS and CDR2 as YYEKEE (reference sequence). This CDR3 has 14 residues.